These T cell receptor beta chains were read from a single sample in a study of cytomegalovirus exposure and HLA in healthy donors. Some clones are missing from TCRdb's copy, which holds only in-frame ones; the method was immunoSEQ multiplex PCR. This sample yields about 75,000 clones, of which 84% are seen a single time; approximately 17% belongs to the top ten. Sequenced sample: PBMCs. These receptors were taken from a man between 65 and 85 years old in good health and CMV-seropositive. Both conserved end residues are part of each CDR3. D genes are given only for firm matches. Size is stated for part of the rows, as once, few or many counts, or as a class when the clone is expanded.

j_call: TRBJ2-1
clone_size: .
d_call: .
v_call: TRBV7-3
cdr3_aa: CASSTQPGGYNEQFF
cdr3_nt: TGTGCCAGCAGCACACAGCCCGGGGGTTACAATGAGCAGTTCTTC

j_call: TRBJ1-1
clone_size: .
d_call: .
v_call: TRBV29-1
cdr3_aa: CSATLNTEAFF
cdr3_nt: TGCAGCGCTACCCTGAACACTGAAGCTTTCTTT

j_call: TRBJ1-3
clone_size: .
d_call: .
v_call: TRBV5-1
cdr3_aa: CASSSGAGGNTIYF
cdr3_nt: TGCGCCAGCAGCTCGGGCGCGGGGGGAAACACCATATATTTT

j_call: TRBJ1-3
clone_size: .
d_call: .
v_call: TRBV12-5
cdr3_aa: CASGLVRGTENTIYF
cdr3_nt: TGTGCTAGTGGTTTGGTACGGGGAACGGAAAACACCATATATTTT

j_call: TRBJ2-1
clone_size: once
d_call: TRBD1
v_call: TRBV4-1
cdr3_aa: CASSQGAGTGNEQFF
cdr3_nt: TGCGCCAGCAGCCAAGGGGCAGGGACAGGCAATGAGCAGTTCTTC

j_call: TRBJ1-1
clone_size: .
d_call: .
v_call: TRBV25-1
cdr3_aa: CASSEFRQGNTEAFF
cdr3_nt: TGTGCCAGCAGTGAGTTTAGGCAGGGGAACACTGAAGCTTTCTTT

j_call: TRBJ2-7
clone_size: .
d_call: .
v_call: TRBV7-6
cdr3_aa: CASSAHAANEQYF
cdr3_nt: TGTGCCAGCAGCGCCCACGCGGCTAACGAGCAGTACTTC

j_call: TRBJ2-7
clone_size: .
d_call: .
v_call: TRBV7-2
cdr3_aa: CASSLGTHSGQYF
cdr3_nt: TGTGCCAGCAGCTTAGGCACGCATTCGGGGCAGTACTTC

j_call: TRBJ2-6
clone_size: .
d_call: TRBD2
v_call: TRBV10-3
cdr3_aa: CAITAGGASGANVLTF
cdr3_nt: TGTGCCATCACCGCGGGGGGCGCCTCTGGGGCCAACGTCCTGACTTTC

j_call: TRBJ1-4
clone_size: .
d_call: .
v_call: TRBV4-3
cdr3_aa: CASSQELSTNEKLFF
cdr3_nt: TGCGCCAGCAGCCAAGAGTTGAGTACTAATGAAAAACTGTTTTTT

j_call: TRBJ1-1
clone_size: .
d_call: .
v_call: TRBV19
cdr3_aa: CASSIRTENTEAFF
cdr3_nt: TGTGCCAGTAGTATACGGACAGAAAACACTGAAGCTTTCTTT

j_call: TRBJ1-5
clone_size: .
d_call: .
v_call: TRBV6-1
cdr3_aa: CASSEGGGRNQPQHF
cdr3_nt: TGTGCCAGCAGTGAGGGAGGAGGACGAAATCAGCCCCAGCATTTT

j_call: TRBJ2-7
clone_size: .
d_call: TRBD2
v_call: TRBV5-1
cdr3_aa: CASSAGTSGRTYEQYF
cdr3_nt: TGCGCCAGCAGCGCGGGGACTAGCGGGAGAACCTACGAGCAGTACTTC

j_call: TRBJ2-2
clone_size: .
d_call: TRBD1
v_call: TRBV7-6
cdr3_aa: CASSSGTGFTGELFF
cdr3_nt: TGTGCCAGCAGTTCCGGGACAGGGTTCACCGGGGAGCTGTTTTTT

j_call: TRBJ2-2
clone_size: .
d_call: TRBD2
v_call: TRBV11-2
cdr3_aa: CASSWTGGHTGELFF
cdr3_nt: TGTGCCAGCAGCTGGACGGGGGGTCACACCGGGGAGCTGTTTTTT

j_call: TRBJ2-2
clone_size: .
d_call: .
v_call: TRBV10-3
cdr3_aa: CAIRGPEAGTGELFF
cdr3_nt: TGTGCCATCAGGGGGCCTGAGGCCGGCACCGGGGAGCTGTTTTTT

j_call: TRBJ2-7
clone_size: once
d_call: TRBD2
v_call: TRBV4-2
cdr3_aa: CASSRLAGEGYEQYF
cdr3_nt: TGTGCCAGCAGCCGACTAGCGGGAGAAGGCTACGAGCAGTACTTC

j_call: TRBJ2-4
clone_size: .
d_call: TRBD2
v_call: TRBV5-1
cdr3_aa: CASSRGGTLAKNIQYF
cdr3_nt: TGCGCCAGCAGCCGGGGGGGGACGTTAGCCAAAAACATTCAGTACTTC

j_call: TRBJ2-5
clone_size: .
d_call: .
v_call: TRBV7-7
cdr3_aa: CASSLAGAETQYF
cdr3_nt: TGTGCCAGCAGCTTAGCAGGAGCTGAGACCCAGTACTTC

j_call: TRBJ2-5
clone_size: few
d_call: .
v_call: TRBV6-1
cdr3_aa: CASSGTPLVQETQYF
cdr3_nt: TGTGCCAGCAGTGGGACTCCCCTAGTGCAAGAGACCCAGTACTTC

j_call: TRBJ1-6
clone_size: .
d_call: TRBD1
v_call: TRBV7-9
cdr3_aa: CASSRGQGQSPLHF
cdr3_nt: TGTGCCAGCAGCCGGGGACAGGGGCAGTCACCCCTCCACTTT

j_call: TRBJ1-2
clone_size: .
d_call: TRBD1
v_call: TRBV6-5
cdr3_aa: CASSRTGLSYGYTF
cdr3_nt: TGTGCCAGCAGTCGGACAGGGCTTTCCTATGGCTACACCTTC

j_call: TRBJ2-7
clone_size: .
d_call: TRBD1
v_call: TRBV7-9
cdr3_aa: CASSRGQGVDYEQYF
cdr3_nt: TGTGCCAGCAGCCGGGGACAGGGGGTTGACTACGAGCAGTACTTC

j_call: TRBJ2-1
clone_size: .
d_call: TRBD2
v_call: TRBV10-3
cdr3_aa: CATATSGSSNNEQFF
cdr3_nt: TGCGCCACCGCGACTAGCGGGAGTTCCAACAATGAGCAGTTCTTC

j_call: TRBJ1-2
clone_size: .
d_call: .
v_call: TRBV20-1
cdr3_aa: CSANRVTGYTF
cdr3_nt: TGCAGTGCTAACAGGGTAACTGGCTACACCTTC

j_call: TRBJ2-1
clone_size: once
d_call: TRBD2
v_call: TRBV5-1
cdr3_aa: CASSVGDRGGSYNEQFF
cdr3_nt: TGCGCCAGCAGCGTAGGAGACCGGGGGGGGTCCTACAATGAGCAGTTCTTC

j_call: TRBJ1-1
clone_size: .
d_call: TRBD1
v_call: TRBV11-2
cdr3_aa: CASSPQGGRLNTEAFF
cdr3_nt: TGTGCCAGCAGCCCACAGGGGGGGCGGCTGAACACTGAAGCTTTCTTT

j_call: TRBJ1-2
clone_size: .
d_call: TRBD1
v_call: TRBV5-6
cdr3_aa: CASSLQGPTAYGYTF
cdr3_nt: TGTGCCAGCAGCCTACAGGGGCCAACCGCCTATGGCTACACCTTC

j_call: TRBJ1-4
clone_size: .
d_call: TRBD1
v_call: TRBV10-3
cdr3_aa: CAISGGTVNEKLFF
cdr3_nt: TGTGCCATCAGTGGGGGGACAGTGAATGAAAAACTGTTTTTT

j_call: TRBJ2-5
clone_size: few
d_call: TRBD2
v_call: TRBV11-2
cdr3_aa: CASSLRLADEETQYF
cdr3_nt: TGTGCCAGCAGCTTACGCCTAGCGGATGAAGAGACCCAGTACTTC

j_call: TRBJ1-1
clone_size: few
d_call: TRBD1
v_call: TRBV5-4
cdr3_aa: CASTGQGAANTEAFF
cdr3_nt: TGTGCCAGCACCGGACAGGGGGCTGCGAACACTGAAGCTTTCTTT

j_call: TRBJ1-4
clone_size: .
d_call: .
v_call: TRBV30
cdr3_aa: CAWSVLGHEKLFF
cdr3_nt: TGTGCCTGGAGTGTACTTGGGCATGAAAAACTGTTTTTT

j_call: TRBJ1-5
clone_size: .
d_call: .
v_call: TRBV30
cdr3_aa: CAWSTNIDQPQHF
cdr3_nt: TGTGCCTGGAGTACTAACATCGATCAGCCCCAGCATTTT

j_call: TRBJ2-2
clone_size: .
d_call: TRBD1
v_call: TRBV7-6
cdr3_aa: CASSLEGAAGELFF
cdr3_nt: TGTGCCAGCAGCTTAGAGGGGGCGGCCGGGGAGCTGTTTTTT

j_call: TRBJ2-5
clone_size: .
d_call: .
v_call: TRBV5-6
cdr3_aa: CAGSNSGTQYF
cdr3_nt: TGTGCCGGCAGCAACAGCGGGACCCAGTACTTC

j_call: TRBJ2-5
clone_size: few
d_call: TRBD2
v_call: TRBV4-3
cdr3_aa: CASSQGQRGAETQYF
cdr3_nt: TGCGCCAGCAGCCAAGGGCAGCGGGGGGCAGAGACCCAGTACTTC

j_call: TRBJ2-3
clone_size: .
d_call: TRBD2
v_call: TRBV27
cdr3_aa: CASPWAAGTGTQYF
cdr3_nt: TGTGCCAGTCCCTGGGCAGCGGGGACGGGTACGCAGTATTTT

j_call: TRBJ2-1
clone_size: .
d_call: TRBD2
v_call: TRBV5-1
cdr3_aa: CASSLGLAGGPGHNEQFF
cdr3_nt: TGCGCCAGCAGCCTGGGACTAGCGGGAGGGCCGGGTCACAATGAGCAGTTCTTC

j_call: TRBJ2-7
clone_size: .
d_call: TRBD1
v_call: TRBV2
cdr3_aa: CASSEGTGPDEQYF
cdr3_nt: TGTGCCAGCAGTGAAGGGACAGGGCCCGACGAGCAGTACTTC

j_call: TRBJ2-6
clone_size: .
d_call: .
v_call: TRBV7-3
cdr3_aa: CASSLGGSSGANVLTF
cdr3_nt: TGTGCCAGCAGCTTAGGGGGCTCGAGTGGGGCCAACGTCCTGACTTTC

j_call: TRBJ2-1
clone_size: .
d_call: .
v_call: TRBV30
cdr3_aa: CAWTLDGSSPFF
cdr3_nt: TGTGCCTGGACCCTGGACGGGAGTTCGCCGTTCTTC